The 10 T cell receptor beta chains given below trace back to one sample, sequenced in a study of blood T cell repertoires in COVID-19. Data came from immunoSEQ multiplex PCR; TCRdb stores just in-frame clones and leaves some out. The data contain about 160,000 clones, around 85% of them singletons. The sample consisted of peripheral blood. The receptor source for this set is a human donor with acute or convalescent COVID-19. The donor label of this sample is uncertain.

The chain links TRBV9 to TRBJ1-1; 8 bases line up with TRBD1. V trimming: 4 bases; J trimming: 4 bases; junction bases outside the gene matches: 6. Germline lookup yields CDR1 SGDLS and CDR2 YYNGEE. The CDR3 runs 14 residues. This chain's CDR3 is CASSRTGSSTEAFF. The CDR3 DNA reads TGTGCCAGCAGCCGGACAGGGTCTAGCACTGAAGCTTTCTTT.

This rearrangement joins TRBV18 to TRBJ1-1, with TRBD1 as a possible D gene (6 bases). V was clipped by 3 bases and J by 1 base, with 12 bases between them. The CDR3 is 15 amino acids. The germline V gene encodes CDR1 KGHSH and CDR2 LQKENI. For the CDR3, the DNA is TGTGCCAGCTCACCGAGCCGACAGGCGAACACTGAAGCTTTCTTT. Translated, it gives CASSPSRQANTEAFF. The variable domain in full, completed from reference TRBV18 and TRBJ1-1, reads NAGVMQNPRHLVRRRGQEARLRCSPMKGHSHVYWYRQLPEEGLKFMVYLQKENIIDESGMPKERFSAEFPKEGPSILRIQQVVRGDSAAYFCASSPSRQANTEAFFGQGTRLTVV.

The J gene is TRBJ2-7, the V gene TRBV6-5, with D tentatively TRBD2 (5 bases). The germline V and J ends were trimmed by 0 bases and 4 bases, with 10 bases remaining between them. The CDR3 length is 14 residues. Germline assignment: CDR1 MNHEY and CDR2 SVGAGI. The CDR3: CASSYSRTPYEQYF. The CDR3, as DNA: TGTGCCAGCAGTTACTCGAGGACTCCTTACGAGCAGTACTTC.

The chain links TRBV10-3 to TRBJ1-2, with no clear D. CDR3 length: 13 residues. CDR1 is ENHRY and CDR2 is SYGVKD in the germline V gene. Trimming took off 6 bases at V and 8 bases at J, with 16 bases between the two ends. CDR3 coding DNA: TGTGCCATCAGACCTATAGGAGGGCGAGGCTACACCTTC. Its protein product is CAIRPIGGRGYTF.

The V gene is TRBV5-1, the J gene TRBJ2-7; no clear D gene. Trimming cost V 0 bases and J 3 bases, with 13 bases left between them. The CDR3 spans 15 residues. The germline gives CDR1 SGHRS, CDR2 YFSETQ. CDR3 region: CASSLASEEVYEQYF. In DNA form, the CDR3 reads TGCGCCAGCAGCTTGGCTTCCGAAGAGGTCTACGAGCAGTACTTC. The complete variable domain, with remaining parts taken from reference TRBV5-1 and TRBJ2-7, reads KAGVTQTPRYLIKTRGQQVTLSCSPISGHRSVSWYQQTPGQGLQFLFEYFSETQRNKGNFPGRFSGRQFSNSRSEMNVSTLELGDSALYLCASSLASEEVYEQYFGPGTRLTVT.

CDR3 protein: CASRSSGGTEAFF. The DNA of the CDR3 is TGTGCCAGCAGATCGTCGGGAGGCACTGAAGCTTTCTTT. J is TRBJ1-1 and V is TRBV5-4; D is ambiguous. This CDR3 spans 13 amino acids. V was clipped by 5 bases and J by 4 bases, with 12 bases between them. Germline loops: CDR1 SGHNT, CDR2 YYREEE (reference sequence).

The V gene is TRBV19, the J gene TRBJ1-5, with TRBD1 identical over 7 bases. V lost 5 bases, J lost 5 bases, and 12 bases stayed unmatched. CDR3 length: 16 residues. CDR1 LNHDA and CDR2 SQIVND come from the germline V gene (reference sequence). CDR3 sequence: CASSSDPGQADQPQHF. CDR3 DNA: TGTGCCAGTAGTTCCGACCCCGGACAGGCCGATCAGCCCCAGCATTTT.

The chain combines TRBV2 with TRBJ2-3; D perhaps matches TRBD2 (7 bases). The germline V gene has CDR1 SNHLY and CDR2 FYNNEI. This CDR3 contains 18 residues. With 5 bases removed from V and 0 bases from J, the gap between germline ends came to 21 bases. The CDR3 here is CASSFRWGGGASTDTQYF. Here the CDR3 DNA reads TGTGCCAGCAGTTTTCGGTGGGGCGGGGGCGCTAGCACAGATACGCAGTATTTT. The full variable domain, rest sourced from reference TRBV2 and TRBJ2-3, is EPEVTQTPSHQVTQMGQEVILRCVPISNHLYFYWYRQILGQKVEFLVSFYNNEISEKSEIFDDQFSVERPDGSNFTLKIRSTKLEDSAMYFCASSFRWGGGASTDTQYFGPGTRLTVL.

The chain combines TRBV19 with TRBJ1-1; TRBD1 matches at 9 bases. This CDR3 has 14 residues. Germline-derived CDR1 and CDR2 are LNHDA and SQIVND (reference sequence). The junction had 3 bases not matched to a gene; V was cut back by 3 bases and J by 4 bases. CDR3 DNA sequence: TGTGCCAGTAGTATTAGGGACAGGGCCACTGAAGCTTTCTTT. Its translation is CASSIRDRATEAFF. Variable domain in full (rest from reference TRBV19 and TRBJ1-1): DGGITQSPKYLFRKEGQNVTLSCEQNLNHDAMYWYRQDPGQGLRLIYYSQIVNDFQKGDIAEGYSVSREKKESFPLTVTSAQKNPTAFYLCASSIRDRATEAFFGQGTRLTVV.

V and J are TRBV5-1 and TRBJ1-1, with D hard to call. Germline-derived CDR1 and CDR2 are SGHRS and YFSETQ. V gave up 2 bases and J gave up 2 bases, with 13 bases separating them. The CDR3 is made up of 15 amino acids. The CDR3 sequence is CASSFSPKPNTEAFF. In nucleotides, the CDR3 is TGCGCCAGCAGCTTTAGTCCTAAACCCAACACTGAAGCTTTCTTT. The full variable domain, with the rest looked up from reference TRBV5-1 and TRBJ1-1, is KAGVTQTPRYLIKTRGQQVTLSCSPISGHRSVSWYQQTPGQGLQFLFEYFSETQRNKGNFPGRFSGRQFSNSRSEMNVSTLELGDSALYLCASSFSPKPNTEAFFGQGTRLTVV.